This section outlines one T cell receptor (beta chain) sequence together with its context. What it recognizes is unknown. Germline trimming cut 2 bases from V and 6 bases from J; bases unmatched to any gene: 9. CDR1 is GTSNPN and CDR2 is SVGIG in the germline V gene (reference sequence). The CDR3 consists of 16 residues. The data were taken from a study of chemoradiotherapy in HPV16-positive cancers. Overall study results and limits: Candidate HPV-specific clones and E7-related TCR motifs grew in tumor during treatment. In HPV16-positive patients, HPV-responsive T-cell expansion tracked better recurrence-free survival. Functional assays defining HPV-specific T cells used only a couple of HPV16-positive patients.

Profiled with immunoSEQ multiplex PCR; TCRdb holds only in-frame clones, not every one. The sample includes about 17,000 clones, more than 90% seen only once; the top ten take roughly 14%. This TCR was recovered from a human donor with HPV-associated anogenital cancer. Sequencing used blood, obtained from a patient who underwent chemoradiotherapy. This chain joins TRBV30 and TRBJ1-3; TRBD1 agrees at 11 bases. CDR3 protein: CAWSSGTGGLENTIYF. In nucleotides, the CDR3 is TGTGCCTGGAGTTCCGGGACAGGGGGTCTTGAAAACACCATATATTTT.